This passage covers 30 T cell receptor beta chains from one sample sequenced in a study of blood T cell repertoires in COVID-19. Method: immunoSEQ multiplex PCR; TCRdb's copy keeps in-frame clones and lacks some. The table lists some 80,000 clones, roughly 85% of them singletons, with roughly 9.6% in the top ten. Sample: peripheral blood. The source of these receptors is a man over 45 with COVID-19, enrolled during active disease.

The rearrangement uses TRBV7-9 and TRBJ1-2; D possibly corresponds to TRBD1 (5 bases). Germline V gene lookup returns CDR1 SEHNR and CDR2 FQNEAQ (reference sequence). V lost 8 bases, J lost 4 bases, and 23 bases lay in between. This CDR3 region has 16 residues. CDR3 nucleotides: TGTGCCAGCGTGGGTGTCAGCGGGGCGCGGGGCTATGGCTACACCTTC. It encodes CASVGVSGARGYGYTF.

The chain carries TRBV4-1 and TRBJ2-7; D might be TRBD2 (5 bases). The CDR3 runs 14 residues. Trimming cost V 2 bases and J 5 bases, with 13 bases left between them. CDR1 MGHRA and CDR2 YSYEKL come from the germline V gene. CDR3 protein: CASSQRLALDEQYF. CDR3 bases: TGCGCCAGCAGCCAACGGCTAGCCTTGGACGAGCAGTACTTC.

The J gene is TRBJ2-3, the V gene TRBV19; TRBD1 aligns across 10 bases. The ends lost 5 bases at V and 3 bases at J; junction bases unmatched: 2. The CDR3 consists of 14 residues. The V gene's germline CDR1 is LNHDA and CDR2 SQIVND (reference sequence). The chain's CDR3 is CASSRQGATDTQYF. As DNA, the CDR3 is TGTGCCAGTAGTCGACAGGGGGCTACAGATACGCAGTATTTT.

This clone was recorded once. CDR3 DNA sequence: TGCGCCAGCAGCTTGTCGGGCGGGAGTCCAAATGAGCAGTTCTTC. Translation: CASSLSGGSPNEQFF. This sequence joins TRBV5-1 and TRBJ2-1, with TRBD2 identical over 7 bases. The CDR3 consists of 15 residues. Germline CDR1 reads SGHRS; CDR2 reads YFSETQ. The trim removed 1 base at V and 7 bases at J, leaving 8 bases unmatched.

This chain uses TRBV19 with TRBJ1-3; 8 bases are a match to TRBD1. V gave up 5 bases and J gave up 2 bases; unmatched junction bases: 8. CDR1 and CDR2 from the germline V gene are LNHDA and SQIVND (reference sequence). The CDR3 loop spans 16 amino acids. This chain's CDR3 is CASSLPTGAAGNTIYF. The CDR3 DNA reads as TGTGCCAGTAGTTTGCCGACAGGGGCTGCTGGAAACACCATATATTTT.

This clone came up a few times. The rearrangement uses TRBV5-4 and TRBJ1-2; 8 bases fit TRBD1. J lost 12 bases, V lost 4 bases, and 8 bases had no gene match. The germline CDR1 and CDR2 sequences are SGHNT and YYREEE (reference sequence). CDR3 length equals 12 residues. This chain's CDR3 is CASSPGTGDDTF. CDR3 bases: TGTGCCAGCAGCCCGGGGACAGGCGACGACACCTTC.

CDR3 nucleotides: TGTGCCTGGAGTGTACAGGGGTACAATTCACCCCTCCACTTT. Residues: CAWSVQGYNSPLHF. The genes are TRBV30 and TRBJ1-6; TRBD1 agrees at 7 bases. Germline V gene lookup returns CDR1 GTSNPN and CDR2 SVGIG (reference sequence). V gave up 0 bases and J gave up 7 bases; unmatched junction bases: 3. The CDR3 is 14 residues long.

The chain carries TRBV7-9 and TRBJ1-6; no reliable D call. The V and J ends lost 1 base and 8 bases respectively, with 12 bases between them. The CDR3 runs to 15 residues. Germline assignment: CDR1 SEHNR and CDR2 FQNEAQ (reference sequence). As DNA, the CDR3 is TGTGCCAGCAGCTTAGGTTCGGGTTTTGATTCACCCCTCCACTTT. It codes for CASSLGSGFDSPLHF.

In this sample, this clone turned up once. CDR3: CATGGNSGANVLTF. The CDR3 coding sequence is TGTGCCACAGGGGGTAACTCTGGGGCCAACGTCCTGACTTTC. V usage is TRBV2 and J usage is TRBJ2-6; 7 bases fit TRBD1. Germline CDR1 and CDR2: SNHLY and FYNNEI. The V segment lost 10 bases and the J segment 0 bases; nucleotides outside the gene matches: 3. This CDR3 is built from 14 residues. The whole variable domain, remainder taken from reference TRBV2 and TRBJ2-6, is EPEVTQTPSHQVTQMGQEVILRCVPISNHLYFYWYRQILGQKVEFLVSFYNNEISEKSEIFDDQFSVERPDGSNFTLKIRSTKLEDSAMYFCATGGNSGANVLTFGAGSRLTVL.

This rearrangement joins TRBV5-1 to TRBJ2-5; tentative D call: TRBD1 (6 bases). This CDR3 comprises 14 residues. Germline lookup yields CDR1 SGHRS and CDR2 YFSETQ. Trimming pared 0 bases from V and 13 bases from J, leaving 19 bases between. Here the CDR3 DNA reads TGCGCCAGCAGCTTGGATGGGGCAGGACAGCCATTGTACTTC. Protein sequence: CASSLDGAGQPLYF.

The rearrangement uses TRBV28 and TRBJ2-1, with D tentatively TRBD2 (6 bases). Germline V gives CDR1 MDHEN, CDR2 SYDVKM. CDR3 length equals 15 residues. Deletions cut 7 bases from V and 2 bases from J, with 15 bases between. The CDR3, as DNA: TGTGCCAGCAACCGATTCGGGGGAACCTACAATGAGCAGTTCTTC. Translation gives CASNRFGGTYNEQFF. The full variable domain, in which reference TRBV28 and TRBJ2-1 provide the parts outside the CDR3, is DVKVTQSSRYLVKRTGEKVFLECVQDMDHENMFWYRQDPGLGLRLIYFSYDVKMKEKGDIPEGYSVSREKKERFSLILESASTNQTSMYLCASNRFGGTYNEQFFGPGTRLTVL.

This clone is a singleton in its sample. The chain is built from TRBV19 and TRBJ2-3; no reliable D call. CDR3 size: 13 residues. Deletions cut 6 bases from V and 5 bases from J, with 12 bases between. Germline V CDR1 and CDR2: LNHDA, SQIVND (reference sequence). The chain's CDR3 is CASRADAVDTQYF. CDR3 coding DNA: TGTGCCAGTAGGGCAGATGCGGTAGATACGCAGTATTTT.

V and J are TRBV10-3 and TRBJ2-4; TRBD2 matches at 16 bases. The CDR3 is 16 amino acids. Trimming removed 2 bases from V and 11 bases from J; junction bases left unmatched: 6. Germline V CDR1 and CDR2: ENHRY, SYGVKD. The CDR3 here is CAISEKAGTSGRVQYF. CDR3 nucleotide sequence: TGTGCCATCAGTGAGAAGGCCGGGACTAGCGGGAGGGTTCAGTACTTC.

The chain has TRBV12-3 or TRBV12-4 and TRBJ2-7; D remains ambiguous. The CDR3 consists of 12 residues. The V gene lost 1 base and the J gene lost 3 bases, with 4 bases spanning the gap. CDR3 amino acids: CASSLDLYEQYF. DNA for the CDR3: TGTGCCAGCAGTTTAGATCTCTACGAGCAGTACTTC.

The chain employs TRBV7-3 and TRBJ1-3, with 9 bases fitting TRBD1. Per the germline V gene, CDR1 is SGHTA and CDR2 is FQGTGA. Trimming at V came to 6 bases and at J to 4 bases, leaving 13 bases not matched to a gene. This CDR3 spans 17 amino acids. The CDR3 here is CASRRDHRDRDGNTIYF. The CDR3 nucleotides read TGTGCCAGCAGAAGAGATCACCGGGACAGGGACGGAAACACCATATATTTT.

CDR3: CASSEFLQGGNEQFF. The CDR3 bases are TGTGCCAGCAGTGAATTTTTACAGGGGGGCAATGAGCAGTTCTTC. The gene calls are TRBV2 and TRBJ2-1; TRBD1 matches at 8 bases. The CDR3 has 15 residues. The V gene's germline CDR1 is SNHLY and CDR2 FYNNEI. V lost 2 bases and J lost 6; bases outside the gene matches: 6.

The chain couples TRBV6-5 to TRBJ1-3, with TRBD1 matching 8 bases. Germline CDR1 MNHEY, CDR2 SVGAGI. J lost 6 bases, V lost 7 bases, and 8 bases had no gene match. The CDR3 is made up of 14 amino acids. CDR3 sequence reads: CASTQYQGANTIYF. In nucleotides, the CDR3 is TGTGCCAGCACCCAGTACCAGGGGGCAAACACCATATATTTT.

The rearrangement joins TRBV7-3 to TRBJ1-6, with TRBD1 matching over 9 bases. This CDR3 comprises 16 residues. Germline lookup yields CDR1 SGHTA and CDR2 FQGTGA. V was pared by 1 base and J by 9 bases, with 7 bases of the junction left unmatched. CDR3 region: CASSLRASGQGSPLHF. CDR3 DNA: TGTGCCAGCAGCTTAAGAGCTTCGGGACAGGGTTCACCCCTCCACTTT.

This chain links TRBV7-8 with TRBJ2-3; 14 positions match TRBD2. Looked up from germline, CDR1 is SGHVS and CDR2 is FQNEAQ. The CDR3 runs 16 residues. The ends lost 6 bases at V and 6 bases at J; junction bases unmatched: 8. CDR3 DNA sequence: TGTGCCAGCAGTATCCCGACTAGCGGGAGGGCGGATACGCAGTATTTT. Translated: CASSIPTSGRADTQYF.

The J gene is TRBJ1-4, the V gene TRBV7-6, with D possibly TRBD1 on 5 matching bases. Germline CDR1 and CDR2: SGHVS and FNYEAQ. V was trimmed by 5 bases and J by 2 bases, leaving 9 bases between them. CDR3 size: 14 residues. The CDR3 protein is CASSRRDTNEKLFF. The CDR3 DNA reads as TGTGCCAGCAGCCGCAGGGATACTAATGAAAAACTGTTTTTT.

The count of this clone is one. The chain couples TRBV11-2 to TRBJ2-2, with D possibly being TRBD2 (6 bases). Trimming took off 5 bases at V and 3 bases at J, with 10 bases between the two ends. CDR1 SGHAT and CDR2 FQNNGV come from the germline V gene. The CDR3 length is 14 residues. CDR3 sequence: CASSGGLDTGELFF. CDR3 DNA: TGTGCCAGCAGCGGGGGACTCGACACCGGGGAGCTGTTTTTT.

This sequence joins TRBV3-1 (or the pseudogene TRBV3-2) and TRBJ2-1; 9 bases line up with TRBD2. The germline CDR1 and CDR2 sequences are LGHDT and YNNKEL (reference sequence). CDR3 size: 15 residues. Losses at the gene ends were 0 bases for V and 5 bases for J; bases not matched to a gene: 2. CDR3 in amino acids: CASSQDRLADNEQFF. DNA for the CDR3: TGTGCCAGCAGCCAAGATCGACTAGCGGACAATGAGCAGTTCTTC.

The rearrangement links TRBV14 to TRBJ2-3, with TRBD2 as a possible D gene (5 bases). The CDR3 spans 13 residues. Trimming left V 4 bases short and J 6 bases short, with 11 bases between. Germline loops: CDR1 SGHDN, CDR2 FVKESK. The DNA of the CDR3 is TGTGCCAGCAGCCGGACTCGAGGGGATACGCAGTATTTT. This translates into CASSRTRGDTQYF. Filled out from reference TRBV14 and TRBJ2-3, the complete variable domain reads EAGVTQFPSHSVIEKGQTVTLRCDPISGHDNLYWYRRVMGKEIKFLLHFVKESKQDESGMPNNRFLAERTGGTYSTLKVQPAELEDSGVYFCASSRTRGDTQYFGPGTRLTVL.

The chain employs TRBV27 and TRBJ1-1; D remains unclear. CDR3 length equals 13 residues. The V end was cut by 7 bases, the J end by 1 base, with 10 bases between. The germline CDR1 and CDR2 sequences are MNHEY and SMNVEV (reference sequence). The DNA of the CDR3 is TGTGCCAGCAATCGGGGAGAGAACACTGAAGCTTTCTTT. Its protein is CASNRGENTEAFF.

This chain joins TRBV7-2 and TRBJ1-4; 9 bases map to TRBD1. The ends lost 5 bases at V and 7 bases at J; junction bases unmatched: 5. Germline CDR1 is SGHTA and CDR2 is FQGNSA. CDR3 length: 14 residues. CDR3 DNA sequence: TGTGCCAGCAGCCTACAGGGGGCGGGTGAAAAACTGTTTTTT. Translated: CASSLQGAGEKLFF. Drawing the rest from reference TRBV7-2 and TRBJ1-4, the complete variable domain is GAGVSQSPSNKVTEKGKDVELRCDPISGHTALYWYRQSLGQGLEFLIYFQGNSAPDKSGLPSDRFSAERTGGSVSTLTIQRTQQEDSAVYLCASSLQGAGEKLFFGSGTQLSVL.

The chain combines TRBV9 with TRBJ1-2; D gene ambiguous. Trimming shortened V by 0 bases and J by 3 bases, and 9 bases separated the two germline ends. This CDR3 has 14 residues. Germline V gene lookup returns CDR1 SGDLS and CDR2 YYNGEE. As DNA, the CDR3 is TGTGCCAGCAGCGTAGGGATGGGCGACTATGGCTACACCTTC. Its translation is CASSVGMGDYGYTF. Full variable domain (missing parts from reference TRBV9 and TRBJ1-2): DSGVTQTPKHLITATGQRVTLRCSPRSGDLSVYWYQQSLDQGLQFLIQYYNGEERAKGNILERFSAQQFPDLHSELNLSSLELGDSALYFCASSVGMGDYGYTFGSGTRLTVV.

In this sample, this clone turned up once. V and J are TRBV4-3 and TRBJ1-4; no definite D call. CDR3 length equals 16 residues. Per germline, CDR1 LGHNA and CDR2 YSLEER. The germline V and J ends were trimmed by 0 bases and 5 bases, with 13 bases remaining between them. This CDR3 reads CASSQDGLGSNEKLFF. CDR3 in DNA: TGCGCCAGCAGCCAAGATGGGCTTGGGTCGAATGAAAAACTGTTTTTT.

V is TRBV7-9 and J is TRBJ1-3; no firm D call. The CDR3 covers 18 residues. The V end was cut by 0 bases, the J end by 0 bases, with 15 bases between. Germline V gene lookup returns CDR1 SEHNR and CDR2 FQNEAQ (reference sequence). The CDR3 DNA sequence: TGTGCCAGCAGCTTAGCGCTTGAGGATTACGTCTCTGGAAACACCATATATTTT. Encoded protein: CASSLALEDYVSGNTIYF.

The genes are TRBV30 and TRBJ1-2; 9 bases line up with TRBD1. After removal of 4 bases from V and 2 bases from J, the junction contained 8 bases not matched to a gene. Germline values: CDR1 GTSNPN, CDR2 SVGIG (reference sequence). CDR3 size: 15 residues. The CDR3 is CAWISGTGSNYGYTF. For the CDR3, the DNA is TGTGCCTGGATTTCCGGGACAGGGAGCAACTATGGCTACACCTTC.

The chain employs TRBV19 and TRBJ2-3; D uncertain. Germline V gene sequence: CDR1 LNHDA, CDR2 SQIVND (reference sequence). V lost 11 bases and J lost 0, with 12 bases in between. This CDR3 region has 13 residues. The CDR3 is CASRGSSTDTQYF. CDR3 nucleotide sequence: TGTGCCTCCCGAGGCAGTAGCACAGATACGCAGTATTTT.